The text below deals with one T cell receptor beta chain. Its antigen is unidentified. The data were taken from a study of PD-1 blockade in classical Hodgkin lymphoma. The study's findings and limits: Newly diagnosed patients were reported to start with lower TCR diversity than healthy donors. CD4+ TCR diversity, unlike CD8+, climbed significantly by C4D1. Possibly reflecting disease activity or prior therapy, repertoire differences have causes that remain undefined.

The V gene's germline CDR1 is SGHDN and CDR2 FVKESK. The V gene lost 4 bases and the J gene lost 4 bases, with 13 bases spanning the gap. The CDR3 has 14 amino acids. Stated time point: cycle 4 day 1 (C4D1), after more than 5 weeks of nivolumab. Each patient relapsed following autologous stem cell transplantation, and prior brentuximab vedotin exposure differed. The CD4+ T cells used were purified from thawed PBMCs through magnetic negative selection. Best outcomes ranged across complete response, partial response and progressive disease. Only in-frame clones appear in the TCRdb table, and some are missing; sequencing was by immunoSEQ multiplex PCR. The table has roughly 15,000 clones, around 72% seen once; the top ten hold around 1.9%.

The sequence came from a human donor with classical Hodgkin lymphoma. Specimen: CD4+ T cells from blood, collected before the fourth cycle of nivolumab. The gene calls are TRBV14 and TRBJ1-2; no definite D call. The CDR3 protein is CASSPAGGSYGYTF. CDR3 bases: TGTGCCAGCAGCCCCGCGGGAGGGTCCTATGGCTACACCTTC.